One T cell receptor beta chain is described in this entry. The antigen remains unidentified. The sample comes from a study of shared clonotypes between healthy human individuals. Study outcomes and limitations: Shared across a handful of donors were around 5% of the naive CD4 clonotypes.

CD4+ cell separation produced CD45RA+ naive and CD45RA-negative memory subsets. Genomic DNA per cell subset filled all wells of several immunoSEQ plates. Libraries were prepared by immunoSEQ multiplex PCR; TCRdb keeps only in-frame clonotypes and omits some of them. The profile shows about 2.5 million clones, roughly 92% of them singletons. CDR1 is LNHNV and CDR2 is YYDKDF in the germline V gene (reference sequence). CDR3 size: 14 residues. Trimming left V 7 bases short and J 5 bases short, with 12 bases between. The sequence derives from a man younger than 35 in good health. Some clones in this sample may be carry-over from other donors' samples. This chain joins TRBV15 and TRBJ1-6; D ambiguous. Source material: naive CD4+ T cells from PBMCs. The subset denotes: CD45RA+ positively selected. CDR3 DNA sequence: TGTGCCACCACCGCAGCGCCTCATAATTCACCCCTCCACTTT. Translated: CATTAAPHNSPLHF. The full variable domain, rest sourced from reference TRBV15 and TRBJ1-6, is DAMVIQNPRYQVTQFGKPVTLSCSQTLNHNVMYWYQQKSSQAPKLLFHYYDKDFNNEADTPDNFQSRRPNTSFCFLDIRSPGLGDTAMYLCATTAAPHNSPLHFGNGTRLTVT.